This TCR beta chain appears in the sequencing data of a study of blood T cells in healthy people across ages. Whole-study results and caveats: A roughly linear fall in TCR beta diversity per million T cells was seen with increasing age.

The junction had 4 bases not matched to a gene; V was cut back by 2 bases and J by 3 bases. The germline CDR1 and CDR2 sequences are MNHEY and SVGEGT. This CDR3 comprises 14 residues. This clonotype was observed a few times. Its antigen remains unidentified. Sample-barcoded 5' priming and a J-beta primer mix drove a second PCR of about 6 to 12 cycles. Each CDR3 protein gets one entry after TCRdb re-called the 5' RACE reads with MiXCR. Among about 840,000 distinct CDR3 sequences listed, 25% to 35% were seen once. This sample also appeared in a second study, on T cells of mothers and their children. That source notes: The whole RNA yield was converted to cDNA, around 1.4 ug per 15 ul. For each mother, over 9 million TCR beta CDR3 reads were obtained, and for each child, a few million.

The clonotype comes from a woman aged 40-49 years in good health. Input material: blood. The chain has TRBV6-2 or TRBV6-3 and TRBJ2-7, with 7 bases lining up with TRBD1. CDR3 residues: CASSYGTAVYEQYF. CDR3 sequence (DNA): TGTGCCAGCAGTTACGGGACAGCAGTCTACGAGCAGTACTTC.